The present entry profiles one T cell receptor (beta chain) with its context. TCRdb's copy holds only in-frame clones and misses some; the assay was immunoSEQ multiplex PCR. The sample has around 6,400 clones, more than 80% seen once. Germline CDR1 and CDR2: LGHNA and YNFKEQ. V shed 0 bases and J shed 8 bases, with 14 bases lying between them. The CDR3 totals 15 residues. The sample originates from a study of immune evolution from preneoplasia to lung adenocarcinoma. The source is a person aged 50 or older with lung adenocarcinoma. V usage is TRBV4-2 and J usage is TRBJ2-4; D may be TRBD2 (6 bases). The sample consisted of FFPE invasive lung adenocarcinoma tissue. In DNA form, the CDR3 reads TGTGCCAGCAGCCAAGATCTTGGGAGGTGGGACATTCAGTACTTC. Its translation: CASSQDLGRWDIQYF.